The sequence of this T cell receptor (beta chain) was determined in a study of blood T cells in healthy people across ages. Notes on the study in general: Estimates of total diversity, which came from one million sequenced T cells, were considered to be underestimates.

Notes on this clonotype: Antigen unknown.

CDR3 size: 14 residues. The germline V gene has CDR1 MNHNY and CDR2 SVGAGI (reference sequence). Trimming cost V 0 bases and J 3 bases, with 8 bases left between them. Combining a sample-barcoded 5' primer with a J-beta primer mix, a second PCR ran for 7 to 11 cycles. The template-switch adaptor, which had 12 random nucleotides, put a tag on each cDNA molecule. Individual samples furnished no less than 2.5 million CDR3-containing paired-end reads apiece. TCRdb re-called the 5' RACE reads through MiXCR, storing one row per CDR3 protein. The sample lists about 780,000 distinct CDR3 sequences, about 46% occurring once. The study recruited healthy Caucasian donors from Russia who were aged about 6 to 90.

The clonotype comes from a man older than 75 in good health. Sequencing was carried out using blood. The rearrangement joins TRBV6-6 to TRBJ1-1; D remains ambiguous. The CDR3 bases are TGTGCCAGCAGTTACTCCCGCTCGGACACTGAAGCTTTCTTT. Encoded protein: CASSYSRSDTEAFF.